This entry is about one TCR beta chain. Its cognate antigen is unknown. Germline loops: CDR1 DFQATT, CDR2 SNEGSKA (reference sequence). V lost 8 bases to trimming and J lost 8 bases, with 21 bases between them. The CDR3 has 13 residues. The sample is drawn from a study of vaccination and CD4 T cells after COVID-19. Study results and limitations: A median approximately 83% of convalescent patients' SARS-CoV-2-reactive clones emerged only after vaccination.

The treatment here: roughly 10-day PBMC culture with coronavirus spike peptide pools or control peptides (ViraFEST assay). The positive PCR dates, which preceded the US Alpha, Beta and Delta variants, fell between March and December 2020. An Oncomine TCR Beta short-read assay was used to sequence the DNA from cultured CD4+ T cells. CD4+ T cells were cultured, and genomic DNA was extracted from them. TCRdb ran MiXCR on the PCR reads and lists one entry per CDR3 protein. The sample has fewer than 15,000 distinct CDR3 sequences, roughly 62% seen once; the top ten hold about 7.8%. The chain is built from TRBV20-1 and TRBJ1-2; TRBD1 is a possible D gene (6 bases). Sequenced input: CD4+ T cells from blood, cultured in vitro. This TCR came from a human donor who had recovered from COVID-19. CDR3 in DNA: TGCAGTTCCTCGGAGGGGCAGGGGTACGGCTACACCTTC. Translated, it gives CSSSEGQGYGYTF.